The 13 T cell receptor beta chains presented below share a single source sample, sequenced in a study of blood T cells in healthy people across ages. Next came a second PCR, run for roughly 7 to 12 cycles, which used a sample-barcoded 5' primer along with a J-beta primer mix. TCRdb independently ran MiXCR on the 5' RACE reads; one entry per CDR3 protein. Seen here are approximately 1.5 million distinct CDR3 sequences, roughly a third observed once, and the top ten hold roughly 10%. The specimen was blood. These receptors originate from a woman aged 25 to 39 in good health.

The chain combines TRBV14 with TRBJ2-1; perhaps TRBD2 as D (5 bases). CDR3 length: 14 amino acids. Per germline, CDR1 SGHDN and CDR2 FVKESK. Trimming took 3 bases from V and 5 from J, leaving 11 bases between them. The CDR3 loop is CASSQGATNNEQFF. CDR3 in DNA: TGTGCCAGCAGCCAGGGAGCTACCAACAATGAGCAGTTCTTC.

This clonotype appeared a few times. The chain uses TRBV28 and TRBJ1-1; D unresolved. There are 13 residues in the CDR3. Germline V lookup: CDR1 MDHEN, CDR2 SYDVKM. Trimming took 6 bases from V and 1 from J, leaving 9 bases between them. The CDR3, as DNA: TGTGCCAGCAGACCCCCCCGGAACACTGAAGCTTTCTTT. This gives the protein CASRPPRNTEAFF.

The chain employs TRBV20-1 and TRBJ2-7; TRBD2 aligns across 7 bases. Germline V gene data show CDR1 as DFQATT and CDR2 as SNEGSKA (reference sequence). The CDR3 loop spans 14 amino acids. V trimming: 4 bases; J trimming: 4 bases; junction bases outside the gene matches: 10. The CDR3 protein is CSAMLMERDYEQYF. The CDR3 DNA reads TGCAGTGCTATGTTGATGGAGCGGGATTACGAGCAGTACTTC.

At least ten counts were recorded for this clonotype. One end of the junction varies from germline; a read error may be responsible. The chain carries TRBV18 and TRBJ2-5, with unresolved D. The CDR3 extends over 12 amino acids. In germline, CDR1 is KGHSH, CDR2 LQKENI. The CDR3 DNA is TGCGCCAGCAGCCCTGTGGGGGAGACCCAGTACTTC. Translation: CASSPVGETQYF.

V is TRBV11-2 and J is TRBJ1-1; D is unclear. The CDR3 runs 13 residues. With 6 bases removed from V and 4 bases from J, the gap between germline ends came to 12 bases. Germline V gene lookup returns CDR1 SGHAT and CDR2 FQNNGV. The CDR3 region is CASRVREGTEAFF. The CDR3 bases are TGTGCCAGCAGAGTGCGAGAGGGCACTGAAGCTTTCTTT.

A few counts support this clonotype. This chain uses TRBV27 with TRBJ2-7; weak D call: TRBD1 (6 bases). Germline CDR1 MNHEY, CDR2 SMNVEV (reference sequence). CDR3 size: 15 residues. The V and J ends lost 5 bases and 3 bases respectively, with 17 bases between them. DNA for the CDR3: TGTGCCAGCAGTCTAAGGAGAGACAGGTACTACGAGCAGTACTTC. Translation: CASSLRRDRYYEQYF.

This clonotype was counted between two and nine times. This chain connects TRBV15 to TRBJ1-1; the D is unclear. Trimming cost V 7 bases and J 5 bases, with 17 bases left between them. CDR1 and CDR2 from the germline V gene are LNHNV and YYDKDF (reference sequence). This CDR3 has 14 residues. The CDR3 DNA is TGTGCCACCAAGATTGAAAACACGGGGACTGAAGCTTTCTTT. It codes for CATKIENTGTEAFF.

This clonotype appeared a few times. The chain carries TRBV11-1 and TRBJ1-1, with 8 bases that match TRBD1. Germline-derived CDR1 and CDR2 are SGHAT and FQDESV (reference sequence). J lost 5 bases, V lost 2 bases, and 7 bases had no gene match. The CDR3 runs 15 residues. The CDR3 sequence: CASSLNRGFGTEAFF. The DNA for the CDR3 is TGTGCCAGCAGCTTAAACAGGGGGTTTGGGACTGAAGCTTTCTTT.

The chain carries TRBV27 and TRBJ2-1; D is perhaps TRBD2 (6 bases). Germline V gene data show CDR1 as MNHEY and CDR2 as SMNVEV (reference sequence). Deletions cut 5 bases from V and 0 bases from J, with 14 bases between. CDR3 length: 16 amino acids. The CDR3: CASSPIGSFSYNEQFF. The CDR3 nucleotides read TGTGCCAGCAGTCCCATCGGGAGCTTCTCCTACAATGAGCAGTTCTTC.

This chain links TRBV11-2 with TRBJ2-7; the D is unclear. The J call may be wrong; the DNA end is better matched by TRBJ2-5. Germline lookup yields CDR1 SGHAT and CDR2 FQNNGV. The CDR3 is 15 residues long. CDR3 coding DNA: TGTGCCAGCAGCTTAGTTTACACCAGACAAGAGACCCAGTACTTC. Encoded protein: CASSLVYTRQETQYF.

This clonotype has more than one count but fewer than ten. The chain uses TRBV5-4 and TRBJ2-1; 9 bases match TRBD2. The V gene's germline CDR1 is SGHNT and CDR2 YYREEE (reference sequence). V dropped 4 bases and J dropped 2; count of bases not matched to a gene: 7. This CDR3 is 16 amino acids long. In DNA, the CDR3 is TGTGCCAGCAGCGGGCGTGGACTAGCGACCTACAATGAGCAGTTCTTC. Residues: CASSGRGLATYNEQFF.

The chain joins TRBV28 to TRBJ1-2, with a tentative D call TRBD1 (5 bases). CDR3 length equals 16 residues. Trimming removed 1 base from V and 6 bases from J, with 18 bases in between. Germline lookup yields CDR1 MDHEN and CDR2 SYDVKM. The CDR3, as DNA: TGTGCCAGCAGTTTATACCGGGGCATTTGGGAGAATGGCTACACCTTC. Translated: CASSLYRGIWENGYTF.

Notes on this clonotype: The junction and the germline gene differ at one end; a read error may be behind it. This sequence joins TRBV5-1 and TRBJ2-5; D remains ambiguous. The CDR3 runs 16 residues. In germline, CDR1 is SGHRS, CDR2 YFSETQ. The CDR3 bases are TGCGCCAGCGGCTTGGCGGTAGAGGACCTCCAAGAGACCCAGTACTTC. Protein product: CASGLAVEDLQETQYF.